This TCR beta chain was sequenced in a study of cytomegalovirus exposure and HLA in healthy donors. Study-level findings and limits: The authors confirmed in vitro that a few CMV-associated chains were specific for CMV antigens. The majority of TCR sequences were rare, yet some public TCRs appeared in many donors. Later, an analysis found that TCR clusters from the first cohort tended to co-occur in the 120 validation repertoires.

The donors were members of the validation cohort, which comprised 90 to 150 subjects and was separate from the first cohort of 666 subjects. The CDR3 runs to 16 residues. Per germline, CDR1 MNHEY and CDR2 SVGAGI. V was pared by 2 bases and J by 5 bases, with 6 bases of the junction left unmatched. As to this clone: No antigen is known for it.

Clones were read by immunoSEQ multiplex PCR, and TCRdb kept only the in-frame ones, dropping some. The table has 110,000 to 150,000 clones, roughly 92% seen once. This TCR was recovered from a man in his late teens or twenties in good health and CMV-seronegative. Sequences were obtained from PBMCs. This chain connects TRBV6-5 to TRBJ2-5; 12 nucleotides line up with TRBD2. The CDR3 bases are TGTGCCAGCAGTTACACGGGACTAGCGGGTTTGGAGACCCAGTACTTC. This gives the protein CASSYTGLAGLETQYF.